This T cell receptor beta chain was captured in a study of control samples from healthy donors and cancer patients. Germline V gives CDR1 KGHSH, CDR2 LQKENI. The CDR3 sequence is 14 residues long. V gave up 1 base and J gave up 4 bases, with 10 bases separating them. Sequenced by immunoSEQ multiplex PCR; TCRdb stores in-frame clones only, minus some. This sample has under 450,000 clones; about 93% occur once, and the top ten carry 5.5% to 8%. This chain links TRBV18 with TRBJ1-2; D unclear. Sequencing was performed on PBMCs. The clonotype originates from a man aged 35-49 years with head and neck cancer. CDR3 amino acids: CASSPLPSGYGYTF. CDR3 nucleotides: TGTGCCAGCTCACCACTCCCCAGCGGCTATGGCTACACCTTC.